The clone carrying this TCR beta chain was recorded at least ten times. Its antigen is still unknown. The record originates from a study of T cells in Graves' hyperthyroidism and ophthalmopathy. Stable disease denoted Graves' hyperthyroidism without ophthalmopathy progression within 18 months. Orbital computed tomography and thyroid ultrasound, together with serum TRAb and thyroxine and clinical symptoms, were used for diagnoses. TCR beta CDR3 region amplification was performed from RNA transcripts. The primer set for the first-round RT-PCR of the TCR CDR3 was HTBI. TCRdb recomputed calls from the multiplex PCR reads with MiXCR, one row per CDR3 protein. Among hundreds of thousands of distinct CDR3 sequences listed, 40% to 55% were seen once. Germline CDR1 and CDR2: SGHTS and YDEGEE. The CDR3 extends over 14 amino acids. V was pared by 0 bases and J by 0 bases, with 7 bases between. Study results and limitations: In the blood, most expanded thyroid clonotypes above 0.001 appeared as well.

The receptor was isolated from a woman aged 18-29 years with Graves' hyperthyroidism. The source material was peripheral blood or thyroid tissue (not recorded which). The chain is built from TRBV5-8 and TRBJ2-7, with unresolved D. The CDR3 DNA sequence: TGTGCCAGCAGCTTGGATCCCAGCTCCTACGAGCAGTACTTC. It specifies CASSLDPSSYEQYF.